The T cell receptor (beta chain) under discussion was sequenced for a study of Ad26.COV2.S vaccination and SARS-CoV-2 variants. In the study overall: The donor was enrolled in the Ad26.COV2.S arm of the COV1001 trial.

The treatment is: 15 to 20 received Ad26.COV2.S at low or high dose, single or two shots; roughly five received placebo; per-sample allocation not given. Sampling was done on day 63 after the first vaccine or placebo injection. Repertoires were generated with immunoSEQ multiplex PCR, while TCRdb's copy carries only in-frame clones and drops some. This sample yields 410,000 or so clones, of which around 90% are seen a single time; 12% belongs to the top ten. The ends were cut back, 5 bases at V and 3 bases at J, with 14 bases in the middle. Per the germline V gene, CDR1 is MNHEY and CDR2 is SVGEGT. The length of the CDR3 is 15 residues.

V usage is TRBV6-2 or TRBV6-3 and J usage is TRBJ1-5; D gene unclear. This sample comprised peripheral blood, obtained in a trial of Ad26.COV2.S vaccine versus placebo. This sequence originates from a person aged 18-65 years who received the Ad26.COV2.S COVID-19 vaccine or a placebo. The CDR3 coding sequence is TGTGCCAGCAGTAATCCTGAGATTCCCAATCAGCCCCAGCATTTT. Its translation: CASSNPEIPNQPQHF.